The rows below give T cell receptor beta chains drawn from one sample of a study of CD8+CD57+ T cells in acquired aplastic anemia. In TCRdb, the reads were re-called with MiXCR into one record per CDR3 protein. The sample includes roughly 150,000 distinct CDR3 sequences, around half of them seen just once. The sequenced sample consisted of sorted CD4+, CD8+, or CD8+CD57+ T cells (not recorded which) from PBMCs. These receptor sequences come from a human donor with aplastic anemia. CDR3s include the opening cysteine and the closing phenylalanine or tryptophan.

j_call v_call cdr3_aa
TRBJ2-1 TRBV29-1 CSVASSDNEQFF
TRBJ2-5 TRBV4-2 CASSQNQGVPGETQYF
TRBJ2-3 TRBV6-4 CASSDSVESTDTQYF
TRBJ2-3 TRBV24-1 CATSSRELVGSDTQYF
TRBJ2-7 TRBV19 CASGDIGREQYF
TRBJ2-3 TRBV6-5 CASSGTSKDTQYF
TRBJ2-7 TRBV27 CASSRGQTYEQYF
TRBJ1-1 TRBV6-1 CASSPRGRNTEAFF
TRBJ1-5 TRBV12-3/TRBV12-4 CASSLIENQPQHF
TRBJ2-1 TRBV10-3 CAIKRTGGRDEQFF
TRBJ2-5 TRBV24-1 CATSDGSQETQYF
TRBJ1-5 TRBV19 CASSISGQGRNQPQHF
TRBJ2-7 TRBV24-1 CAPGGGGYEQYF
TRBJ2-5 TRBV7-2 CASSRDYAETQYF
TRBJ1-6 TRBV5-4 CASSPTRDREIPLHF
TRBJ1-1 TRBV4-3 CASSQEGIRGRITEAFF
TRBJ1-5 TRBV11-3 CASRLDREDQPQHF
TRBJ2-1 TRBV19 CASSIERGDEQFF
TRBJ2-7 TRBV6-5 CASSYEGRVVSEQYF
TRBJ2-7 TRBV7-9 CASRRGTYEQYF
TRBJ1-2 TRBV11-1 CASSSKTGQGADGYTF
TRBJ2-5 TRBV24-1 CATSDLRRGLETQYF
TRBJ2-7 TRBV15 CATSRAAGNEQYF
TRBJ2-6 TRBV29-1 CSVESRKDGANVLTF
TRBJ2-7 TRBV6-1 CASSERGRDEQYF
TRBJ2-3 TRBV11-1 CASSAGASGTDTQYF
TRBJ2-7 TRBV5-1 CASSRTGGVGEQYF
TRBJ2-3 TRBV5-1 CASSLGTGENTQYF
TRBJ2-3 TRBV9 CASSVTSGLTDTQYF